This T cell receptor (beta chain) emerged from a study of identical twins. General study findings and limits: Insertion counts were lower in abundant cord blood beta clonotypes, a trend that memory repertoires did not show.

A template switching step contributed a universal primer site, while unique molecular identifiers were present in the cDNA. In TCRdb, the 5' RACE reads were re-called with MiXCR into one record per CDR3 protein. The sample lists more than 400,000 distinct CDR3 sequences; 15% were seen once. Remarks on this clonotype: Its antigen remains unidentified.

The sample was also reused in another study, on yellow fever vaccine responses in identical twins.

This clonotype originated in a woman younger than 30 in good health. The material sequenced was CD4+ T cells sorted from blood.

The CDR3, as DNA: TGTGCCAGCAGCCCGGGCGAGGCAACTAATGAAAAACTGTTTTTT. Amino acids: CASSPGEATNEKLFF. The chain links TRBV4-2 to TRBJ1-4; D gene unclear. There are 15 residues in the CDR3. Per the germline V gene, CDR1 is LGHNA and CDR2 is YNFKEQ. Trimming pared 4 bases from V and 0 bases from J, leaving 9 bases between.